Included here is one T cell receptor beta chain sequence, with context. Its antigen is not identified. The assay was immunoSEQ multiplex PCR, and TCRdb's table has in-frame clones only and misses some. The repertoire has tens of thousands of clones, 72% of them found once; the top ten carry approximately 20%. Subsequent to less than twelve days of culture, CD4+ T cells were isolated. The person acquired a PCR-confirmed SARS-CoV-2 infection between March and December 2020. This sample is drawn from a study of vaccination effects on CD4 cells after COVID-19. Study overall: Sequencing in the ViraFEST assay came after antigen-specific CD4+ T cells had been expanded with viral peptide pools, which were used to stimulate PBMC. A couple of convalescent patients were sampled 16 days and one week before vaccination. The culture medium for two million PBMC per well included 9.5 to 10 IU/ml IL-2 and roughly 10 ug/ml peptides.

This sequence was found in a human donor who had a prior SARS-CoV-2 infection. The sequencing here drew on CD4+ T cells from PBMCs cultured without peptide, taken before COVID-19 vaccination.

CDR3 sequence reads: CASSQDLAGGTDTQYF. CDR3 coding DNA: TGTGCCAGCAGCCAAGACCTAGCGGGAGGAACGGATACGCAGTATTTT. The V and J genes are TRBV4-2 and TRBJ2-3, with 11 bases matching TRBD2. The V gene's germline CDR1 is LGHNA and CDR2 YNFKEQ. The CDR3 extends over 16 amino acids. After removal of 0 bases from V and 6 bases from J, the junction contained 5 bases not matched to a gene.